Sequencing of this T cell receptor beta chain was carried out in a study of blood T cells in healthy people across ages. Per germline, CDR1 SQVTM and CDR2 ANQGSEA. After removal of 6 bases from V and 3 bases from J, the junction contained 8 bases not matched to a gene. The CDR3 spans 14 residues. This clonotype showed up many times. Then a second PCR, running about 6 to 12 cycles, was carried out with a sample-barcoded 5' primer and a J-beta primer mix. TCRdb processed the 5' RACE reads anew with MiXCR; each CDR3 protein has one entry. This table holds hundreds of thousands of distinct CDR3 sequences, around 49% found once.

Sequencing was performed on blood. The clonotype was recovered from a man aged 30 to 45 in good health. The chain carries TRBV29-1 and TRBJ2-7; 10 bases align to TRBD1. The CDR3 here is CSVESGQGGYEQYF. The CDR3 bases are TGCAGCGTCGAGTCTGGACAGGGGGGCTACGAGCAGTACTTC.